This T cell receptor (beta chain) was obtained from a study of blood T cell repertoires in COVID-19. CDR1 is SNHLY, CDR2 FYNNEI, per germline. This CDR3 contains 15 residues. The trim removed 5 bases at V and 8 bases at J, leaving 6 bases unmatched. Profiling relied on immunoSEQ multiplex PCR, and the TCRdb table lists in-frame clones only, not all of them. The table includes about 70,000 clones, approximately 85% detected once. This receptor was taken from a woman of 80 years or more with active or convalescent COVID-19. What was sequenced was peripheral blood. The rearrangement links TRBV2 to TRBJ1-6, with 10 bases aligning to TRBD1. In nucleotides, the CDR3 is TGTGCCAGCAGTATATCCGGGACAGGGGATTCACCCCTCCACTTT. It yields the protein CASSISGTGDSPLHF.